One sample yielded the 9 T cell receptor beta chains listed below, sequenced in a study of PD-1 blockade in classical Hodgkin lymphoma. Profiled with immunoSEQ multiplex PCR; TCRdb holds only in-frame clones, not every one. The table includes some 28,000 clones, approximately 93% detected once. Time point defined: newly diagnosed, previously untreated cHL patient sample. Sequencing input: peripheral blood mononuclear cells (PBMCs). These receptors were taken from a human donor with classical Hodgkin lymphoma.

This clone was recorded a few times. The chain couples TRBV5-4 to TRBJ2-5; 10 positions match TRBD2. With 0 bases clipped from V and 6 bases from J, the junction kept 11 bases outside the gene matches. This CDR3 is 17 amino acids long. The germline gives CDR1 SGHNT, CDR2 YYREEE (reference sequence). Written as DNA, the CDR3 is TGTGCCAGCAGCTTGGAGGGCCTAGCGGGAGTAAGGAAGACCCAGTACTTC. Protein product: CASSLEGLAGVRKTQYF.

The V gene is TRBV9, the J gene TRBJ2-7; D may be TRBD2 (6 bases). Per germline, CDR1 SGDLS and CDR2 YYNGEE. This CDR3 comprises 14 residues. V was trimmed by 4 bases and J by 2 bases, leaving 13 bases between them. In DNA, the CDR3 is TGTGCCAGCAGCCCGAGACTAGGGCCCTACGAGCAGTACTTC. Protein product: CASSPRLGPYEQYF.

The rearrangement joins TRBV19 to TRBJ2-1, with TRBD2 matching over 8 bases. V dropped 6 bases and J dropped 8; count of bases not matched to a gene: 6. CDR1 is LNHDA and CDR2 is SQIVND in the germline V gene (reference sequence). This CDR3 has 13 residues. CDR3 protein: CASRSLAGDEQFF. In nucleotides, the CDR3 is TGTGCCAGTAGATCTCTAGCGGGCGATGAGCAGTTCTTC. Full variable domain (remainder filled in from reference TRBV19 and TRBJ2-1): DGGITQSPKYLFRKEGQNVTLSCEQNLNHDAMYWYRQDPGQGLRLIYYSQIVNDFQKGDIAEGYSVSREKKESFPLTVTSAQKNPTAFYLCASRSLAGDEQFFGPGTRLTVL.

V and J are TRBV27 and TRBJ2-2; no reliable D call. The CDR3 sequence is 15 residues long. V lost 3 bases and J lost 0, with 8 bases in between. CDR1 and CDR2 from the germline V gene are MNHEY and SMNVEV (reference sequence). This CDR3 is CASSFFGTNTGELFF. The CDR3, as DNA: TGTGCCAGCAGTTTTTTCGGAACGAACACCGGGGAGCTGTTTTTT.

The chain couples TRBV19 to TRBJ2-3, with D possibly being TRBD1 or TRBD2 (5 bases each). The length of the CDR3 is 14 residues. The V end lost 5 bases, the J end lost 0 bases, and 9 bases lay between the germline ends. Germline V CDR1 and CDR2: LNHDA, SQIVND (reference sequence). The CDR3 here is CASSAGSSTDTQYF. DNA for the CDR3: TGTGCCAGTAGTGCAGGGAGTAGCACAGATACGCAGTATTTT.

The sample holds a few counts of this clone. J is TRBJ2-7 and V is TRBV9; 14 bases are a match to TRBD2. Trimming at V came to 3 bases and at J to 1 base, leaving 9 bases not matched to a gene. Germline CDR1 and CDR2: SGDLS and YYNGEE. This CDR3 comprises 18 residues. CDR3 residues: CASSEGLAGAKKSYEQYF. DNA of the CDR3: TGTGCCAGCAGCGAGGGACTAGCGGGAGCCAAAAAATCCTACGAGCAGTACTTC.

The rearrangement uses TRBV18 and TRBJ2-1; D remains unclear. The V gene's germline CDR1 is KGHSH and CDR2 LQKENI. The CDR3 length is 16 residues. Trimming shortened V by 5 bases and J by 0 bases, and 14 bases separated the two germline ends. CDR3 amino acids: CASSRVRRDSYNEQFF. CDR3 bases: TGTGCCAGCTCAAGGGTAAGAAGGGACTCCTACAATGAGCAGTTCTTC.

The chain combines TRBV6-6 with TRBJ2-2; D uncertain. V was trimmed by 2 bases and J by 9 bases, leaving 7 bases between them. The germline V gene has CDR1 MNHNY and CDR2 SVGAGI (reference sequence). The CDR3 has 12 amino acids. The CDR3 sequence is CASSYAPRELFF. The CDR3 coding sequence is TGTGCCAGCAGTTACGCCCCAAGGGAGCTGTTTTTT.

The chain is built from TRBV10-3 and TRBJ2-7, with D perhaps matching TRBD1 (5 bases). Germline V CDR1 and CDR2: ENHRY, SYGVKD. The V and J ends lost 3 bases and 4 bases respectively, with 7 bases between them. There are 12 residues in the CDR3. Here the CDR3 reads CAISDRAYEQYF. For the CDR3, the DNA is TGTGCCATCAGTGACAGGGCTTACGAGCAGTACTTC.